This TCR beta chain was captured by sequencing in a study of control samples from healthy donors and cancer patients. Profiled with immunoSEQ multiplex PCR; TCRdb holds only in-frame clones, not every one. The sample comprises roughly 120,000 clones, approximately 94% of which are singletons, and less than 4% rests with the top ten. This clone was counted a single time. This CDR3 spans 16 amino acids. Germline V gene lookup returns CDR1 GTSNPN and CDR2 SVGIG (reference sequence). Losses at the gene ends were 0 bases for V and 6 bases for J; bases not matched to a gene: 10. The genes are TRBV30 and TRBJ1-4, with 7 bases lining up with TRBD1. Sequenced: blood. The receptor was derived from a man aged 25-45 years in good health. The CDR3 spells CAWSVRQGSWDEKLFF. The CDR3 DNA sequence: TGTGCCTGGAGTGTGCGACAGGGAAGCTGGGATGAAAAACTGTTTTTT.